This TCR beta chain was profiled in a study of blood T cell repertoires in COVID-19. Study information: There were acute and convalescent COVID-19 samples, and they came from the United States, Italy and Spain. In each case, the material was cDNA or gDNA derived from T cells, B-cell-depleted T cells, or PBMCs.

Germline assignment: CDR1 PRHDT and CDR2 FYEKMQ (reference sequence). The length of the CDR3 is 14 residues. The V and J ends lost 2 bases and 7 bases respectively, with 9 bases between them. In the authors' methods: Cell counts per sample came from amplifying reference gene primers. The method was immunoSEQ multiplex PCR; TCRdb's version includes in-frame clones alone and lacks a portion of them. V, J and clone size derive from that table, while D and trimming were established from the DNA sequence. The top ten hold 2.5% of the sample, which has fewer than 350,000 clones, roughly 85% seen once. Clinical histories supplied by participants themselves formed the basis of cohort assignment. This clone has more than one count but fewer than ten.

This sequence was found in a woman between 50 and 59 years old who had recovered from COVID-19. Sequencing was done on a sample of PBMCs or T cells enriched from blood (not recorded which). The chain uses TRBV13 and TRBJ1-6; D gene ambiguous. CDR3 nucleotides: TGTGCCAGCAGCTTACGACAAACGAATTCACCCCTCCACTTT. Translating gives CASSLRQTNSPLHF.